This T cell receptor beta chain comes out of a study of early T cells in non-severe SARS-CoV-2 infection. Study information: Unsorted whole blood bulk RNA was sequenced, with unpaired chains. Overall study results and limits: Missing private and CD4 specificities, VDJdb matching favored anti-spike CD8 responses.

This CDR3 is 16 amino acids long. Losses at the gene ends were 4 bases for V and 0 bases for J; bases not matched to a gene: 5. Germline loops: CDR1 MNHEY, CDR2 SMNVEV (reference sequence). This clonotype was counted a few times. Antigen: not known. Attachment of unique molecular identifiers to individual cDNA molecules was performed. TCRdb analysed the 5' RACE reads with MiXCR anew, one entry per CDR3 protein. There are 55,000 to 85,000 distinct CDR3 sequences in the sample; 9% to 10% occur only once, and around a sixth lies in the top ten. This TCR was sampled from an adult who was a healthcare worker with PCR-confirmed SARS-CoV-2 infection or an uninfected control (not recorded which). Sequenced material: whole blood, taken at baseline. This sequence joins TRBV27 and TRBJ1-2, with 10 positions matching TRBD1. CDR3 DNA: TGTGCCAGCAGTTCGGACAGGGGGGCTACTAACTATGGCTACACCTTC. This codes for CASSSDRGATNYGYTF.